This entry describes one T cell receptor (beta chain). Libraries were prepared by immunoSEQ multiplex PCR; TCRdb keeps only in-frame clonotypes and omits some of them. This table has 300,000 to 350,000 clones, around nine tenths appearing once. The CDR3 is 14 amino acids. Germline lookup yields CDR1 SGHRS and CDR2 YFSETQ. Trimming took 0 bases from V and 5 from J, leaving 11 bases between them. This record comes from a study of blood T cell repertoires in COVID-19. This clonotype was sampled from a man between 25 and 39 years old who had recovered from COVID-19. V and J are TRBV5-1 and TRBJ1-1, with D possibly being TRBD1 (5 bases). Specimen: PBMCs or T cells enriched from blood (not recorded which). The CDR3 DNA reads TGCGCCAGCAGCTTGGGGGCAGGGTCGACTGAAGCTTTCTTT. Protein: CASSLGAGSTEAFF.